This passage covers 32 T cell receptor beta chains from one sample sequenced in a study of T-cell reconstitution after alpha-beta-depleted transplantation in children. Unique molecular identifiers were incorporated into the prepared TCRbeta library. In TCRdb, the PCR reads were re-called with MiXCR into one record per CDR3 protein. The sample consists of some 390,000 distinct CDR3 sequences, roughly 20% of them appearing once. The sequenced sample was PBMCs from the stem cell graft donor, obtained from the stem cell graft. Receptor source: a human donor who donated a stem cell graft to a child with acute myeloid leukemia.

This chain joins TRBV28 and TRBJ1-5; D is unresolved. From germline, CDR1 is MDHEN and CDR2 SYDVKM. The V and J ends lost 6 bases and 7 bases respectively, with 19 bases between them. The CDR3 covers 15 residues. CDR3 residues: CASSPEGHVGQPQHF. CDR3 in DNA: TGTGCCAGCAGCCCCGAAGGGCACGTCGGGCAGCCCCAGCATTTT.

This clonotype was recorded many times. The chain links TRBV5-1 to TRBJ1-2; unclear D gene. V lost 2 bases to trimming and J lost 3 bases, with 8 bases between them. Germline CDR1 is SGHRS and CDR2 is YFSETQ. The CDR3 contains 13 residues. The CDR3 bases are TGCGCCAGCAGCTTTGACGGAGACTATGGCTACACCTTC. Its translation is CASSFDGDYGYTF.

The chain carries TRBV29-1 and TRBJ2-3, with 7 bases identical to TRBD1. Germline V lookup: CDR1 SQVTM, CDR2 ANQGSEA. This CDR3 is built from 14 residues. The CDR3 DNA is TGCAGAGGCCTGACAGGGCGGGGCACAGATACGCAGTATTTT. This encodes CRGLTGRGTDTQYF.

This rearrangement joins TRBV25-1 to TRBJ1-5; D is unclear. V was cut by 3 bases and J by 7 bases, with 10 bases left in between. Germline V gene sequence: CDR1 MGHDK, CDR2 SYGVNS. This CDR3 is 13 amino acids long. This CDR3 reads CASSEGDRQPQHF. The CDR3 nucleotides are TGTGCCAGCAGTGAGGGAGATCGCCAGCCCCAGCATTTT.

CDR3 amino acids: CASSESRYTGVRTDTQYF. CDR3 DNA: TGTGCCAGCAGTGAGTCAAGGTATACAGGGGTACGCACAGATACGCAGTATTTT. This chain uses TRBV25-1 with TRBJ2-3, with TRBD1 matching over 7 bases. V lost 3 bases, J lost 1 base, and 13 bases stayed unmatched. Looked up from germline, CDR1 is MGHDK and CDR2 is SYGVNS. The CDR3 covers 18 residues.

CDR3 sequence reads: CASSEGGYTDTQYF. In DNA, the CDR3 is TGTGCCAGCAGTGAGGGAGGTTACACAGATACGCAGTATTTT. V and J are TRBV25-1 and TRBJ2-3, with TRBD2 as a possible D gene (6 bases). This CDR3 has 14 residues. In germline, CDR1 is MGHDK, CDR2 SYGVNS. V shed 3 bases and J shed 2 bases, with 9 bases lying between them.

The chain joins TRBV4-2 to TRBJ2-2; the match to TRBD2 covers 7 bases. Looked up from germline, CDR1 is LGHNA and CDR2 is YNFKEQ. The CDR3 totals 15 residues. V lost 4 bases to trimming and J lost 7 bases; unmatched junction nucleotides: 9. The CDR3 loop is CASSPRSGKYGELFF. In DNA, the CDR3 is TGTGCCAGCAGCCCTAGGAGCGGGAAGTACGGGGAGCTGTTTTTT.

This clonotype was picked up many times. The CDR3 region is CASSSLGLAAVETQYF. In DNA form, the CDR3 reads TGTGCCAGCAGTTCCCTGGGACTAGCTGCCGTGGAGACCCAGTACTTC. V and J are TRBV27 and TRBJ2-5; 9 bases align to TRBD2. V lost 4 bases and J lost 5; bases outside the gene matches: 11. Per the germline V gene, CDR1 is MNHEY and CDR2 is SMNVEV (reference sequence). There are 16 residues in the CDR3.

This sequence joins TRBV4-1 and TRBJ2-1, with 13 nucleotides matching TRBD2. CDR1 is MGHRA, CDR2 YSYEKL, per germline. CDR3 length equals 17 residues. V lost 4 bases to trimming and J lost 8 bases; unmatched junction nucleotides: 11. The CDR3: CASSPGLAGIRVHEQFF. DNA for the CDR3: TGCGCCAGCAGCCCGGGACTAGCGGGAATTCGCGTCCATGAGCAGTTCTTC.

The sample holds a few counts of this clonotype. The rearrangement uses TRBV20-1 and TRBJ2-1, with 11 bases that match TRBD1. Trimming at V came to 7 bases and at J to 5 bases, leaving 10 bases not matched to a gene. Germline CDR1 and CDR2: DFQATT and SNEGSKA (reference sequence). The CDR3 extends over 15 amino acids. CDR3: CSGQVWDRGNNEQFF. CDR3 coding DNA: TGCAGTGGCCAAGTGTGGGACAGGGGGAACAATGAGCAGTTCTTC.

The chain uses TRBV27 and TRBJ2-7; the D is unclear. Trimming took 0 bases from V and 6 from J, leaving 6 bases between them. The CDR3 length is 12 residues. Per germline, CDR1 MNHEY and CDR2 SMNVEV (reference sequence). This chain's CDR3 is CASSLSGVEQYF. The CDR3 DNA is TGTGCCAGCAGTTTATCTGGGGTCGAGCAGTACTTC.

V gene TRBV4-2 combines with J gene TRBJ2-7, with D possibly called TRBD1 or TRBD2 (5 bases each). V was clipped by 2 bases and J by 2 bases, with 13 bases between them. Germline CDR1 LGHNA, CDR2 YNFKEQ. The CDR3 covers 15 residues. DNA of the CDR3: TGTGCCAGCAGCCAACCGGGACGTAGAGCCTACGAGCAGTACTTC. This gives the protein CASSQPGRRAYEQYF.

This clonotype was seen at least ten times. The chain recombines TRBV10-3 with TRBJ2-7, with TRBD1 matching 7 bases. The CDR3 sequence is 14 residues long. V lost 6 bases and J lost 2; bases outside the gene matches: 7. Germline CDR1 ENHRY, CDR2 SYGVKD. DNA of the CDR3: TGTGCCATCAGGACAGGGACAAGAACCTACGAGCAGTACTTC. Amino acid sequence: CAIRTGTRTYEQYF.

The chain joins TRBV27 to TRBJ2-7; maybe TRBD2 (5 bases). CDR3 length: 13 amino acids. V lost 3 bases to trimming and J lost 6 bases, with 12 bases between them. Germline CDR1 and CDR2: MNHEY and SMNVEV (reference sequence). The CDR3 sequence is CASSFAGLGEQYF. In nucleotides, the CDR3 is TGTGCCAGCAGTTTTGCGGGTTTGGGCGAGCAGTACTTC.

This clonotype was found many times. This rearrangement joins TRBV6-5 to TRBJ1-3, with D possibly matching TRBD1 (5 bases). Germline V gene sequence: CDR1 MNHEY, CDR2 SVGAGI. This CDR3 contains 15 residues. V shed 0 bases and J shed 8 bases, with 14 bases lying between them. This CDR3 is CASSYSIQGLDTIYF. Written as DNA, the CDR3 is TGTGCCAGCAGTTACTCGATCCAGGGCCTGGACACCATATATTTT.

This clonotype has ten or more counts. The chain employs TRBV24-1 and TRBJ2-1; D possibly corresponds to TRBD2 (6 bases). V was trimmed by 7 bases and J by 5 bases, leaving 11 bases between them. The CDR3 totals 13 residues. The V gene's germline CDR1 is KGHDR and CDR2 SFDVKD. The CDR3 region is CATRPAGNNEQFF. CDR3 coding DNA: TGTGCCACCAGGCCGGCGGGGAACAATGAGCAGTTCTTC.

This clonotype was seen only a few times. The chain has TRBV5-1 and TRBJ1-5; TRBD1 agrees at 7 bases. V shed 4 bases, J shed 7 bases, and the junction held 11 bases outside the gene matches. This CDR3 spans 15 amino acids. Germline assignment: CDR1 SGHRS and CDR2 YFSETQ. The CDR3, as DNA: TGCGCCAGCAGCCCGTCGACAGGGACTGCCCAGCCCCAGCATTTT. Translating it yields CASSPSTGTAQPQHF.

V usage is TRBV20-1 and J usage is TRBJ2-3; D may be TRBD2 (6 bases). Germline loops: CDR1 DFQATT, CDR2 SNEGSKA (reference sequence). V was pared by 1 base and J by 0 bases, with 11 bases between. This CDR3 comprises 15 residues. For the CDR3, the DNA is TGCAGTGCTAGAGGGGACTTAATTAGCACAGATACGCAGTATTTT. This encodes CSARGDLISTDTQYF.

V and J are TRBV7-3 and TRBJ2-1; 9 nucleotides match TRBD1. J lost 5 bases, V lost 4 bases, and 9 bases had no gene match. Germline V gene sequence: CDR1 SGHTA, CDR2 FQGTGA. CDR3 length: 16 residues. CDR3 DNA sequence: TGTGCCAGCAGCTCTACAGGGGGCGGCCCCCACAATGAGCAGTTCTTC. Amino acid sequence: CASSSTGGGPHNEQFF. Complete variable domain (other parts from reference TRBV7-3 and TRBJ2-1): GAGVSQTPSNKVTEKGKYVELRCDPISGHTALYWYRQSLGQGPEFLIYFQGTGAADDSGLPNDRFFAVRPEGSVSTLKIQRTERGDSAVYLCASSSTGGGPHNEQFFGPGTRLTVL.

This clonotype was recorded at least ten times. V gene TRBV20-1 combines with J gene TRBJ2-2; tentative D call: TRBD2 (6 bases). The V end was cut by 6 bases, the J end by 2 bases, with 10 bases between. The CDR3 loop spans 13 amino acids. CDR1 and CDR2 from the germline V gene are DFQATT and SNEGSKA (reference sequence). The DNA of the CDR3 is TGCAGTGCGCGGACTATTAACACCGGGGAGCTGTTTTTT. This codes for CSARTINTGELFF.

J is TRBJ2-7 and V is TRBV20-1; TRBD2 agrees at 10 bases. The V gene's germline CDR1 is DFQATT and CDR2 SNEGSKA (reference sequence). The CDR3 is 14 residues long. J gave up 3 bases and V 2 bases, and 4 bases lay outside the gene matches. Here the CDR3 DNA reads TGCAGTGCTAGAAACCCTAGCGGGAGCTACGAGCAGTACTTC. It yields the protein CSARNPSGSYEQYF.

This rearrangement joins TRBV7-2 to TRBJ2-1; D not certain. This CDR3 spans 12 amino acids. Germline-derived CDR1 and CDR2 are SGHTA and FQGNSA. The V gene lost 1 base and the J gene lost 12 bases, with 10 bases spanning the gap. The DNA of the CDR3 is TGTGCCAGCAGCTTAGTCCCCTCGAGGCAGTTCTTC. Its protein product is CASSLVPSRQFF.

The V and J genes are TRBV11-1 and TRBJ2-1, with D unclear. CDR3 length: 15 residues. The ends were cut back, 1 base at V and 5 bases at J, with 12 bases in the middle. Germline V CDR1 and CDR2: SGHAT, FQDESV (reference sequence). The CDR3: CASSLVSRSNNEQFF. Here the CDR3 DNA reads TGTGCCAGCAGCTTAGTTTCCAGGAGCAACAATGAGCAGTTCTTC. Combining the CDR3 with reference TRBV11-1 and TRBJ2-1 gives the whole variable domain EAEVAQSPRYKITEKSQAVAFWCDPISGHATLYWYRQILGQGPELLVQFQDESVVDDSQLPKDRFSAERLKGVDSTLKIQPAELGDSAMYLCASSLVSRSNNEQFFGPGTRLTVL.

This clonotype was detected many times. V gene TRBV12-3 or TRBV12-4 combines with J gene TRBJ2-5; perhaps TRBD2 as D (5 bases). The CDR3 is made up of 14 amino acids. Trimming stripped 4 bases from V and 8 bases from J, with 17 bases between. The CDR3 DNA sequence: TGTGCCAGCAGTTCACGGACTCCCCCAGACACCCAGTACTTC. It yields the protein CASSSRTPPDTQYF.

This CDR3 reads CASSVTGTSTGELFF. CDR3 in DNA: TGTGCCAGCAGCGTTACAGGGACCTCCACCGGGGAGCTGTTTTTT. The chain carries TRBV11-3 and TRBJ2-2, with D possibly being TRBD1 (6 bases). This CDR3 comprises 15 residues. V was clipped by 5 bases and J by 4 bases, with 14 bases between them. In germline, CDR1 is SGHNT, CDR2 YENEEA.

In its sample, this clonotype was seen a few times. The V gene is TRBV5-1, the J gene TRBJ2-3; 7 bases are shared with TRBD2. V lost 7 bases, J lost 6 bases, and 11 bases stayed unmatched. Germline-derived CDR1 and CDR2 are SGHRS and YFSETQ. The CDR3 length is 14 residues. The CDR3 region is CASGRDYPGDTQYF. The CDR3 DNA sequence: TGCGCCAGCGGCCGGGACTATCCTGGGGATACGCAGTATTTT.

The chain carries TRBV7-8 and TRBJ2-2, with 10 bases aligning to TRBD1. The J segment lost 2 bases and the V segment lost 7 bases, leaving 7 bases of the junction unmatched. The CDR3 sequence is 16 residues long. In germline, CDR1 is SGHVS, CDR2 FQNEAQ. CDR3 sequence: CASIPDRGYNTGELFF. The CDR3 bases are TGTGCCAGCATCCCGGACAGGGGGTATAACACCGGGGAGCTGTTTTTT.

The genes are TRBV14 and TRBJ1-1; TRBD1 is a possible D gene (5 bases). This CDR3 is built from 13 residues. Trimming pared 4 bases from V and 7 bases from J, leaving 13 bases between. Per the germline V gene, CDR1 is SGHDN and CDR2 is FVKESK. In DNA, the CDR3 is TGTGCCAGCAGCCTACTAGGGACCGGTGAAGCTTTCTTT. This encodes CASSLLGTGEAFF.

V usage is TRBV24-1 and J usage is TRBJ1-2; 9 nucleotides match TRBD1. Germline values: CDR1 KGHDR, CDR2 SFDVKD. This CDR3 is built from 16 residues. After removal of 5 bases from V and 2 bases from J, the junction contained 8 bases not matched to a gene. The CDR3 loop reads CATSAKPGTGNYGYTF. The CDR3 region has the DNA TGTGCCACCAGTGCTAAACCCGGGACAGGGAACTATGGCTACACCTTC.

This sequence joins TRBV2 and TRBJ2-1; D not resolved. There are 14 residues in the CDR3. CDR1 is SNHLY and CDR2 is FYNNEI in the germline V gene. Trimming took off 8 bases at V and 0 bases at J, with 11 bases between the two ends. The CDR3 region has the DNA TGTGCCAGCGACACTCGGAGCTCCTACAATGAGCAGTTCTTC. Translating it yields CASDTRSSYNEQFF.

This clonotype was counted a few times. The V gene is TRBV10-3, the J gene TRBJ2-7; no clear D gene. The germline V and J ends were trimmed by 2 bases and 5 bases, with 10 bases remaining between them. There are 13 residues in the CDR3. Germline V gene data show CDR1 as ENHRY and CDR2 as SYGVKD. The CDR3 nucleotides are TGTGCCATCAGTGAGAGCCGTCCTCACGAGCAGTACTTC. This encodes CAISESRPHEQYF.

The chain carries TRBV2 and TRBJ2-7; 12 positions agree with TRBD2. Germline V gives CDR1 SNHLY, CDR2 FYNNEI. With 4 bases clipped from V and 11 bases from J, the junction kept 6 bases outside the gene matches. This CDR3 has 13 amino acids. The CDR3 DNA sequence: TGTGCCAGCAGTGTAGCGCTAGCGGGAGGGAAGTACTTC. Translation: CASSVALAGGKYF. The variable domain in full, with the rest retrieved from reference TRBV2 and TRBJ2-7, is EPEVTQTPSHQVTQMGQEVILRCVPISNHLYFYWYRQILGQKVEFLVSFYNNEISEKSEIFDDQFSVERPDGSNFTLKIRSTKLEDSAMYFCASSVALAGGKYFGPGTRLTVT.